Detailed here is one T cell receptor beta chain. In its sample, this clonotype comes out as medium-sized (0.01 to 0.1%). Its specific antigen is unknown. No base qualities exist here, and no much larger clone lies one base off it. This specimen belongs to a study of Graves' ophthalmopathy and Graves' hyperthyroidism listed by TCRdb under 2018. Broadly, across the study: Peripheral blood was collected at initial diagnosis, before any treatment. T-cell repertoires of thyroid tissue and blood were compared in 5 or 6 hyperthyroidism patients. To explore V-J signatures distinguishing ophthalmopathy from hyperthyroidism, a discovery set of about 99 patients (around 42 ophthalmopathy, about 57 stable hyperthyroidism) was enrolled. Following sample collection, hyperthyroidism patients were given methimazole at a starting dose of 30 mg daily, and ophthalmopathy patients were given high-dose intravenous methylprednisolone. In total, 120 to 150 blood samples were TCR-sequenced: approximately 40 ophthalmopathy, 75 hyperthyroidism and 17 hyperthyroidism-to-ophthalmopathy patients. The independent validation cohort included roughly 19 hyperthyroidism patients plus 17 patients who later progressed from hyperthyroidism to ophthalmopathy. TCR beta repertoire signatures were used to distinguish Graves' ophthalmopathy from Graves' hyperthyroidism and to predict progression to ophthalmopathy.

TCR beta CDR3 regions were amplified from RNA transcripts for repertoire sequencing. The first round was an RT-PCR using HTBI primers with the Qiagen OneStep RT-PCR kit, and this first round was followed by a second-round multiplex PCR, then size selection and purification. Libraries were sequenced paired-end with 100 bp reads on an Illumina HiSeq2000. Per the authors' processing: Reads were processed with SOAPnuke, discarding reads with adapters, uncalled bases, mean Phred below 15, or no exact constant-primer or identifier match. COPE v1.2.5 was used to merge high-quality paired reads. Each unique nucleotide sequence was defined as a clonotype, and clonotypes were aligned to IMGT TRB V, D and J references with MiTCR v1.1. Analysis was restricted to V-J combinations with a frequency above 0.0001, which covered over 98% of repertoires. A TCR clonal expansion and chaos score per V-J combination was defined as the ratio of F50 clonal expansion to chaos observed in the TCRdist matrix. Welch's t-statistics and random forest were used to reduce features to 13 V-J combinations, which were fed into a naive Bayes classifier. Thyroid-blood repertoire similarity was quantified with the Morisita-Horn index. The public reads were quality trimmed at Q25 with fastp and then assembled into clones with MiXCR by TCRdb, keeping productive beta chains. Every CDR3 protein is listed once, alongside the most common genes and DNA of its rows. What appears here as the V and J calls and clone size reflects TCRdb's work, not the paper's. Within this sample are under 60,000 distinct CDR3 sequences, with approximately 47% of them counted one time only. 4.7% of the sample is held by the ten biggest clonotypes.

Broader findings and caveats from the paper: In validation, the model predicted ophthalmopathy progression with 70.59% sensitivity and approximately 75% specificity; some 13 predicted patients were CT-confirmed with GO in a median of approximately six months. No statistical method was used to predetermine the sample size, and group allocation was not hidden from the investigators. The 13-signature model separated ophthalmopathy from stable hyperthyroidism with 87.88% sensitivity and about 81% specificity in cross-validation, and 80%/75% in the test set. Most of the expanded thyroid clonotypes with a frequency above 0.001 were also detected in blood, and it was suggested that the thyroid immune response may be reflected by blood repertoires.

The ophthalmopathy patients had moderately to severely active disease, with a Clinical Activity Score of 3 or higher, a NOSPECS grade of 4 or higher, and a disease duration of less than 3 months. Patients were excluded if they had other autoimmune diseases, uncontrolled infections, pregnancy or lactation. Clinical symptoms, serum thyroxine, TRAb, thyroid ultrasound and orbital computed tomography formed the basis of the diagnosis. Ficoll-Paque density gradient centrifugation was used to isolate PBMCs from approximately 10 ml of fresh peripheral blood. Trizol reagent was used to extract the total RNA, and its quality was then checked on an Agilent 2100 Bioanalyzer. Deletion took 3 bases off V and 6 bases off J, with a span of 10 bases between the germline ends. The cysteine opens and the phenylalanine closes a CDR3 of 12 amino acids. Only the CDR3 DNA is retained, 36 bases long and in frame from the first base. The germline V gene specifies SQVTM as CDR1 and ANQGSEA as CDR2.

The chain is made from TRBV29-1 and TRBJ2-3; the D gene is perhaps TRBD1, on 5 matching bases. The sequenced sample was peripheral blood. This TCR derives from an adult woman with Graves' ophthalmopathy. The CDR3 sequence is CSVDGAVDTQYF. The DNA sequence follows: TGCAGCGTTGATGGGGCGGTGGATACGCAGTATTTT.